The clone carrying this T cell receptor beta chain was detected only a few times. These data belong to a study of blood T cells in healthy people across ages. It was with a sample-barcoded 5' primer and a J-beta primer mix that a second PCR of roughly 7 to 12 cycles was run. TCRdb ran MiXCR on the 5' RACE reads and lists one entry per CDR3 protein. The sample lists more than 750,000 distinct CDR3 sequences; approximately 32% were seen once. CDR1 is DFQATT, CDR2 SNEGSKA, per germline (reference sequence). There are 15 residues in the CDR3. Unmatched junction bases numbered 10, after V lost 6 bases and J lost 0 bases. These data are also associated with another study on T cells of mothers and their children.

This chain links TRBV20-1 with TRBJ1-1; 7 positions match TRBD1. This TCR was sampled from a woman in her thirties or forties in good health. Input material: blood. The CDR3 here is CSALGTGAMNTEAFF. The CDR3 DNA sequence: TGCAGTGCCCTGGGTACAGGGGCCATGAACACTGAAGCTTTCTTT.